The next 6 T cell receptor beta chains were all read from a single sample in a study of identical twins. Using its own MiXCR run on the 5' RACE reads, TCRdb lists one record per CDR3 protein. There are hundreds of thousands of distinct CDR3 sequences in the sample; roughly 20% occur only once, and 4% to 4.5% lies in the top ten. These data were likewise used in another study, on T cells expressing NK-cell markers.

The sample was PBMCs. The source is a woman between 18 and 30 years old in good health.

The chain links TRBV20-1 to TRBJ2-7, with TRBD2 identical over 14 bases. The CDR3 has 15 residues. Germline CDR1 is DFQATT and CDR2 is SNEGSKA (reference sequence). V lost 2 bases, J lost 5 bases, and 5 bases stayed unmatched. The CDR3 bases are TGCAGTGCTAGACGACCGGGACTAGCGGGAGACGAGCAGTACTTC. Residues: CSARRPGLAGDEQYF.

In this sample, this clonotype turned up a few times. V and J are TRBV5-1 and TRBJ2-5; a weak D match, TRBD2 (5 bases). Germline CDR1 SGHRS, CDR2 YFSETQ. CDR3 size: 14 residues. Trimming shortened V by 1 base and J by 1 base, and 8 bases separated the two germline ends. This CDR3 is CASSLRGTQETQYF. CDR3 coding DNA: TGCGCCAGCAGCTTGCGGGGAACCCAAGAGACCCAGTACTTC.

This clonotype was found a few times. The V gene is TRBV5-5, the J gene TRBJ1-2, with a possible D match to TRBD1 (5 bases). Germline CDR1 reads SGHKS; CDR2 reads YYEKEE (reference sequence). Between the trimmed V and J ends, which lost 4 bases and 6 bases, there was a span of 22 bases. The CDR3 spans 16 residues. CDR3 residues: CASSLETALFKHGYTF. The CDR3 DNA reads TGTGCCAGCAGCCTCGAGACAGCCCTATTTAAGCATGGCTACACCTTC. The whole variable domain, filled in from reference TRBV5-5 and TRBJ1-2, reads DAGVTQSPTHLIKTRGQQVTLRCSPISGHKSVSWYQQVLGQGPQFIFQYYEKEERGRGNFPDRFSARQFPNYSSELNVNALLLGDSALYLCASSLETALFKHGYTFGSGTRLTVV.

This clonotype was seen more than once but under ten times. This chain connects TRBV6-2 or TRBV6-3 to TRBJ2-1; D gene uncertain. The CDR3 length is 12 residues. In germline, CDR1 is MNHEY, CDR2 SVGEGT. V was cut by 2 bases and J by 12 bases, with 11 bases left in between. The CDR3 protein is CASSYRPTGQFF. CDR3 coding DNA: TGTGCCAGCAGTTACCGCCCAACCGGGCAGTTCTTC.

V gene TRBV7-9 combines with J gene TRBJ2-1, with unresolved D. CDR1 and CDR2 (germline): SEHNR, FQNEAQ (reference sequence). Trimming took off 1 base at V and 12 bases at J, with 10 bases between the two ends. There are 12 residues in the CDR3. This CDR3 is CASSLGGSLQFF. Here the CDR3 DNA reads TGTGCCAGCAGCTTAGGGGGTAGCTTGCAGTTCTTC.

This clonotype was recorded at least ten times. CDR3 coding DNA: TGCGCCAGCAGTGAGTGGGGCAATGAGCAGTTCTTC. Translated, it gives CASSEWGNEQFF. V usage is TRBV10-2 and J usage is TRBJ2-1, with D uncertain. Trimming removed 1 base at V and 6 bases at J, with 4 bases between. The CDR3 runs to 12 residues. Germline CDR1 is WSHSY and CDR2 is SAAADI.